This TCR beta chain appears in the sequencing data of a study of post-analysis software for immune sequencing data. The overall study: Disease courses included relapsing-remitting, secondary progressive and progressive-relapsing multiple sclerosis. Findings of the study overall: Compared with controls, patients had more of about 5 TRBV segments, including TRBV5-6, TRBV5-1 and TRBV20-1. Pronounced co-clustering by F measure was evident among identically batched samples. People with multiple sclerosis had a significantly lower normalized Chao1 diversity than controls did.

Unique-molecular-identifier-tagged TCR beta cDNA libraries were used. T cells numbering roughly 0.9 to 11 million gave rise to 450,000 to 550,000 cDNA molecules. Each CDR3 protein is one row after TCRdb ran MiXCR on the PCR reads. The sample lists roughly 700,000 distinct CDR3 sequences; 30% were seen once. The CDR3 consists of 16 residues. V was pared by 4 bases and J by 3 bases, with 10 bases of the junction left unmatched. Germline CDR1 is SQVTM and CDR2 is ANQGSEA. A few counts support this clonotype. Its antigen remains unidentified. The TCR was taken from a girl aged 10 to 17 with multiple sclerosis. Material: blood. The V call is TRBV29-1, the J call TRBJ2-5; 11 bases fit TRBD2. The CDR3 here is CSVVTSGSTVEETQYF. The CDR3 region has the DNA TGCAGCGTTGTAACTAGCGGGAGTACGGTGGAAGAGACCCAGTACTTC.